The 21 T cell receptor beta chains below all came from one sample that was sequenced in a study of blood T cell repertoires in COVID-19. TCRdb keeps only in-frame clones here, not all; method: immunoSEQ multiplex PCR. The sample has under 200,000 clones, around four fifths seen once; the top ten hold about 4.4%. The sequencing input was PBMCs or T cells enriched from blood (not recorded which). Receptors originate from a woman in her fifties or sixties who had recovered from COVID-19.

The chain links TRBV7-9 to TRBJ1-5; tentative D call: TRBD1 (5 bases). Germline V gives CDR1 SEHNR, CDR2 FQNEAQ (reference sequence). The CDR3 spans 14 residues. The V end was cut by 7 bases, the J end by 5 bases, with 15 bases between. The CDR3 sequence is CASTQGRVDQPQHF. As DNA, the CDR3 is TGTGCCAGCACTCAAGGCAGGGTTGATCAGCCCCAGCATTTT.

J is TRBJ2-3 and V is TRBV12-5, with no clear D. CDR3 length: 12 amino acids. CDR1 LGHNT and CDR2 FRNRAP come from the germline V gene. V lost 4 bases to trimming and J lost 7 bases, with 9 bases between them. The CDR3 DNA reads TGTGCTAGTGGTTCGGAGACCCATACGCAGTATTTT. Translating gives CASGSETHTQYF.

This chain uses TRBV28 with TRBJ2-1; tentative D call: TRBD2 (5 bases). This CDR3 spans 11 amino acids. Germline V lookup: CDR1 MDHEN, CDR2 SYDVKM. V lost 9 bases to trimming and J lost 10 bases, with 13 bases between them. CDR3 DNA sequence: TGTGCCAGTTTAACCAGAGGGGAGCAGTTCTTC. Amino acids: CASLTRGEQFF.

The rearrangement uses TRBV12-3 or TRBV12-4 and TRBJ2-3; a weak D match, TRBD2 (6 bases). This CDR3 contains 12 residues. Trimming took 8 bases from V and 5 from J, leaving 11 bases between them. CDR3 amino acids: CASGLARDTQYF. Here the CDR3 DNA reads TGTGCCAGCGGGCTAGCGCGAGATACGCAGTATTTT.

J is TRBJ2-2 and V is TRBV11-2; 9 bases match TRBD1. J gave up 6 bases and V 3 bases, and 14 bases lay outside the gene matches. This CDR3 comprises 18 residues. Germline loops: CDR1 SGHAT, CDR2 FQNNGV. CDR3 sequence: CASSFPTGGLLLAGELFF. The CDR3 DNA reads as TGTGCCAGCAGCTTCCCGACAGGGGGACTCTTGCTTGCCGGGGAGCTGTTTTTT.

The chain carries TRBV11-2 and TRBJ1-2, with 7 bases identical to TRBD1. The V segment lost 5 bases and the J segment 0 bases; nucleotides outside the gene matches: 6. Germline V gene sequence: CDR1 SGHAT, CDR2 FQNNGV. CDR3 size: 15 residues. The CDR3 reads CASSPLTGPNYGYTF. CDR3 bases: TGTGCCAGCAGCCCCCTGACAGGGCCTAACTATGGCTACACCTTC.

This chain joins TRBV4-3 and TRBJ1-1; no definite D call. The CDR3 sequence is 15 residues long. Per germline, CDR1 LGHNA and CDR2 YSLEER. The V end lost 4 bases, the J end lost 4 bases, and 16 bases lay between the germline ends. The CDR3 sequence is CASSPGAVRGTEAFF. The CDR3 coding sequence is TGCGCCAGCAGCCCTGGCGCGGTCCGGGGCACTGAAGCTTTCTTT.

The genes are TRBV6-5 and TRBJ1-4; 7 bases are shared with TRBD1. CDR3 size: 14 residues. Germline CDR1 and CDR2: MNHEY and SVGAGI. The junction had 8 bases not matched to a gene; V was cut back by 6 bases and J by 7 bases. CDR3 bases: TGTGCCAGCAGGAGCAGGGGGGCGGTTGAAAAACTGTTTTTT. Its translation is CASRSRGAVEKLFF.

The CDR3 bases are TGTGCCAGCAGTGGGGCGCCGACCAGGGAAAAACTGTTTTTT. Amino acids: CASSGAPTREKLFF. V is TRBV2 and J is TRBJ1-4, with unresolved D. CDR3 length: 14 residues. The germline V gene encodes CDR1 SNHLY and CDR2 FYNNEI. Between the trimmed V and J ends, which lost 4 bases and 8 bases, there was a span of 14 bases.

The genes are TRBV2 and TRBJ2-3; TRBD1 aligns across 7 bases. The CDR3 has 16 amino acids. The ends lost 5 bases at V and 2 bases at J; junction bases unmatched: 10. The germline V gene encodes CDR1 SNHLY and CDR2 FYNNEI. The CDR3 DNA reads as TGTGCCAGCAGTTTACAGGGGAGAGGGCCCACAGATACGCAGTATTTT. This sequence encodes CASSLQGRGPTDTQYF.

This rearrangement joins TRBV30 to TRBJ1-1, with a tentative D call TRBD1 (5 bases). V shed 0 bases and J shed 3 bases, with 14 bases lying between them. The V gene's germline CDR1 is GTSNPN and CDR2 SVGIG (reference sequence). The CDR3 is made up of 15 amino acids. The CDR3 loop reads CAWSVARTIDTEAFF. The CDR3 DNA follows: TGTGCCTGGAGTGTTGCCCGGACAATTGACACTGAAGCTTTCTTT.

The CDR3 here is CASSSYLGPESTEAFF. Written as DNA, the CDR3 is TGTGCCAGCAGCTCCTATCTCGGTCCCGAGAGTACTGAAGCTTTCTTT. The gene calls are TRBV5-8 and TRBJ1-1; no definite D call. Germline V gives CDR1 SGHTS, CDR2 YDEGEE. Deletions cut 3 bases from V and 5 bases from J, with 20 bases between. The CDR3 contains 16 residues. Full variable domain (remainder filled in from reference TRBV5-8 and TRBJ1-1): EAGVTQSPTHLIKTRGQQATLRCSPISGHTSVYWYQQALGLGLQFLLWYDEGEERNRGNFPPRFSGRQFPNYSSELNVNALELEDSALYLCASSSYLGPESTEAFFGQGTRLTVV.

This chain links TRBV2 with TRBJ1-3; TRBD1 aligns across 7 bases. Germline-derived CDR1 and CDR2 are SNHLY and FYNNEI. The CDR3 contains 16 residues. V dropped 4 bases and J dropped 0; count of bases not matched to a gene: 6. In DNA, the CDR3 is TGTGCCAGCAGTGCTAGGACAGGTTTCTCTGGAAACACCATATATTTT. As protein: CASSARTGFSGNTIYF.

V and J are TRBV6-5 and TRBJ2-5, with D perhaps TRBD2 (6 bases). Trimming stripped 10 bases from V and 1 base from J, with 16 bases between. This CDR3 spans 14 amino acids. Germline V CDR1 and CDR2: MNHEY, SVGAGI. The CDR3 DNA reads TGTGCCACCCGACGGGCTAGCGCCCAAGAGACCCAGTACTTC. It yields the protein CATRRASAQETQYF.

The chain employs TRBV5-1 and TRBJ1-2, with 8 bases lining up with TRBD1. Looked up from germline, CDR1 is SGHRS and CDR2 is YFSETQ. CDR3 length: 14 residues. J lost 7 bases, V lost 1 base, and 6 bases had no gene match. The CDR3 loop reads CASSLPGGVGGYTF. The DNA for the CDR3 is TGCGCCAGCAGCTTGCCAGGGGGCGTAGGTGGCTACACCTTC.

V gene TRBV6-2 or TRBV6-3 combines with J gene TRBJ1-5; no clear D. The CDR3 has 13 residues. With 7 bases removed from V and 6 bases from J, the gap between germline ends came to 13 bases. Germline-derived CDR1 and CDR2 are MNHEY and SVGEGT. The CDR3 spells CASTPQGSQPQHF. CDR3 coding DNA: TGTGCCAGCACCCCCCAAGGGAGTCAGCCCCAGCATTTT.

The rearrangement links TRBV19 to TRBJ1-1, with 9 bases fitting TRBD1. The junction had 12 bases not matched to a gene; V was cut back by 5 bases and J by 2 bases. The germline gives CDR1 LNHDA, CDR2 SQIVND (reference sequence). The CDR3 is 17 amino acids. The CDR3 reads CASSPRQGVSHNTEAFF. The CDR3 DNA reads as TGTGCCAGTAGTCCTAGACAGGGGGTCTCCCATAACACTGAAGCTTTCTTT.

This clone was counted a few times. The rearrangement joins TRBV5-4 to TRBJ1-1; no firm D call. Trimming removed 7 bases at V and 3 bases at J, with 13 bases between. The CDR3 has 13 amino acids. Germline V gives CDR1 SGHNT, CDR2 YYREEE (reference sequence). CDR3 sequence (DNA): TGTGCCAGCCCCCAGTGGGCCTACACTGAAGCTTTCTTT. Translation gives CASPQWAYTEAFF.

The CDR3 here is CASSSLVDYGYTF. The CDR3 DNA is TGTGCCAGCAGCTCCTTGGTAGACTATGGCTACACCTTC. The V call is TRBV7-9, the J call TRBJ1-2; D unclear. Germline V gives CDR1 SEHNR, CDR2 FQNEAQ (reference sequence). V was pared by 4 bases and J by 3 bases, with 9 bases between. The CDR3 loop spans 13 amino acids.

The chain is built from TRBV7-6 and TRBJ1-2; tentative D call: TRBD1 (6 bases). In germline, CDR1 is SGHVS, CDR2 FNYEAQ. With 1 base removed from V and 5 bases from J, the gap between germline ends came to 11 bases. The length of the CDR3 is 14 residues. DNA of the CDR3: TGTGCCAGCAGCTTAGGCCAGGGGAGTTATGGCTACACCTTC. This codes for CASSLGQGSYGYTF.

The chain has TRBV7-8 and TRBJ2-7, with 9 bases identical to TRBD2. The CDR3 spans 14 residues. After removal of 5 bases from V and 6 bases from J, the junction contained 8 bases not matched to a gene. Germline values: CDR1 SGHVS, CDR2 FQNEAQ. The CDR3 loop is CASSRIAGASEQYV. In nucleotides, the CDR3 is TGTGCCAGCAGCCGGATAGCGGGAGCCAGCGAGCAGTACGTC.